These T cell receptor beta chains were read from a single sample in a study of cytomegalovirus exposure and HLA in healthy donors. Libraries were prepared by immunoSEQ multiplex PCR; TCRdb keeps only in-frame clonotypes and omits some of them. The sample shows roughly 130,000 clones, 75% to 85% of them seen only once. Input material: PBMCs. All receptors derive from a woman aged 18-29 years in good health and CMV-seropositive. Both conserved end residues are part of each CDR3. D genes are given only for firm matches. Some rows mark clone size as missing; the rest say once, few, many or name a class of expanded clone.

>TRBJ2-7|.|few|TRBV6-6
TGTGCCAGCAGGCCTCGTGGGTCTCAGGACGAGCAGTACTTC
CASRPRGSQDEQYF
>TRBJ2-5|.|.|TRBV7-3
TGTGCCAGCAGCCCCGACCAAGAGACCCAGTACTTC
CASSPDQETQYF
>TRBJ2-3|TRBD2|.|TRBV7-3
TGTGCCAGCAGTCCACGGACTAGCGATGCGGGTACGCAGTATTTT
CASSPRTSDAGTQYF
>TRBJ1-1|TRBD1|.|TRBV7-6
TGTGCCAGCAGCTTAGCGCAGGGGGCGAAGACTGAAGCTTTCTTT
CASSLAQGAKTEAFF
>TRBJ2-1|TRBD1|.|TRBV15
TGTGCCACCAGCAGTGGGACAGGGATCCCCTACAATGAGCAGTTCTTC
CATSSGTGIPYNEQFF
>TRBJ2-3|TRBD2|.|TRBV10-3
TGTGCCATCAGTGCAGCGGGGGGTACAGATACGCAGTATTTT
CAISAAGGTDTQYF
>TRBJ1-5|.|.|TRBV4-2
TGTGCCAGCAGCCCCCTCACCGCGGGAATTGGCAATCAGCCCCAGCATTTT
CASSPLTAGIGNQPQHF
>TRBJ2-3|TRBD1|.|TRBV10-1
TGCGCCAGCAGTGATCCAGGGGGTCAATTGGCAGATACGCAGTATTTT
CASSDPGGQLADTQYF
>TRBJ2-3|.|.|TRBV28
TGTGCCAGCAGGCAGGGGATGGATACGCAGTATTTT
CASRQGMDTQYF
>TRBJ1-2|.|.|TRBV6-6
TGTGCCAGCAGCCCGGACAGTAACTATGGCTACACCTTC
CASSPDSNYGYTF
>TRBJ2-5|TRBD2|.|TRBV15
TGTGCCACCAGCAGATGGGGGGGGCAAGAGACCCAGTACTTC
CATSRWGGQETQYF
>TRBJ1-1|TRBD1|few|TRBV5-6
TGTGCCAGCAGCTTAGGGACAGTTGACGCTGAAGCTTTCTTT
CASSLGTVDAEAFF
>TRBJ2-5|TRBD2|.|TRBV27
TGTGCCAGCAGTTTGGCCCTAGGACAGCGGGGGGCCCCCCAAGAGACCCAGTACTTC
CASSLALGQRGAPQETQYF
>TRBJ2-7|TRBD1|.|TRBV30
TGTGCCTGGAGTGTAACAGGGGGCGCAGGGGAGCAGTACTTC
CAWSVTGGAGEQYF
>TRBJ2-2|TRBD1|.|TRBV7-9
TGTTCCAGCAGCTTCCCGACAGGGCCATCATTCACCGGGGAGCTGTTTTTT
CSSSFPTGPSFTGELFF
>TRBJ2-7|.|.|TRBV7-7
TGTGCCAGCAGCTTAAGCCCAGGCTACGAGCAGTACTTC
CASSLSPGYEQYF
>TRBJ1-1|TRBD1|.|TRBV7-9
TGTGCCAGCAGGGTGCAGGGGGCACAGAACACTGAAGCTTTCTTT
CASRVQGAQNTEAFF
>TRBJ1-2|.|.|TRBV28
TGTGCCAGCAGGCCCGGCTCGGAGTGGGGCTACACCTTC
CASRPGSEWGYTF
>TRBJ1-1|TRBD1|.|TRBV5-1
TGCGCCAGCAGCTTGGTCGGACAGGCTTCTACTGAAGCTTTCTTT
CASSLVGQASTEAFF
>TRBJ2-7|.|.|TRBV5-1
TGCGCCAGCAGCATAGGGGCAGCGTCCGAGCAGTACTTC
CASSIGAASEQYF
>TRBJ2-7|.|.|TRBV7-3
TGTGCCAGCAGCTCCACGCAGGGGAGCTACGAGCAGTACTTC
CASSSTQGSYEQYF
>TRBJ2-1|TRBD1|.|TRBV11-2
TGTGCCAGCAGCTGGGACAGGAGCTCCTACAATGAGCAGTTCTTC
CASSWDRSSYNEQFF
>TRBJ2-7|.|.|TRBV9
TGTGCCAGCAGCGTCGGAGGGGAAGGGTACGAGCAGTACTTC
CASSVGGEGYEQYF
>TRBJ2-3|.|once|TRBV30
TGTGCCTGGAGTGTACGGGCTAGCGGCACAGATACGCAGTATTTT
CAWSVRASGTDTQYF
>TRBJ1-6|TRBD1|.|TRBV6-5
TGTGCCAGCAGCCTCAGGGGGACGAATTCACCCCTCCACTTT
CASSLRGTNSPLHF
>TRBJ2-3|.|few|TRBV10-1
TGCGCCAGCAGCTTTGACAGAGATACGCAGTATTTT
CASSFDRDTQYF
>TRBJ2-7|TRBD1|.|TRBV6-5
TGTGCCAGCAGTTCCGACCCCGGGACAGGGGGCTACGAGCAGTACTTC
CASSSDPGTGGYEQYF
>TRBJ1-5|.|.|TRBV6-5
TGTGCCAGCAGTCGTCAGGGGACGGAGCCCCAGCATTTT
CASSRQGTEPQHF
>TRBJ2-3|.|.|TRBV9
TGTGCCAGCAGCGTAGGGGCTCGGGATACGCAGTATTTT
CASSVGARDTQYF
>TRBJ2-3|TRBD2|.|TRBV7-3
TGTGCCAGCAGCTTTGTCGGGGGGGCCACAGATACGCAGTATTTT
CASSFVGGATDTQYF
>TRBJ2-7|.|.|TRBV6-1
TGTGCCAGCAGGAAGACAGGCCTCCTCTTTTACGAGCAGTACTTC
CASRKTGLLFYEQYF
>TRBJ1-2|TRBD1|.|TRBV28
TGTGCCAGCAGGCCGACAGGGGCAGGCTATGGCTACACCTTC
CASRPTGAGYGYTF
>TRBJ2-7|.|.|TRBV19
TGTGCCAGTAGTATAGTGCGGGACTCGACCTACGAGCAGTACTTC
CASSIVRDSTYEQYF
>TRBJ2-3|TRBD2|.|TRBV5-6
TGTGCCAGCAGCACCCTGACTAGCGGGGGTAACCTGGGGGATACGCAGTATTTT
CASSTLTSGGNLGDTQYF
>TRBJ2-7|TRBD2|.|TRBV5-1
TGCGCCAGCAGCTTGGGAGTCGGGGGGGCCCACTCCTACGAGCAGTACTTC
CASSLGVGGAHSYEQYF
>TRBJ2-3|TRBD1|.|TRBV27
TGTGCCAGCAGTGGAGATTGGACAGGGGGCACAGATACGCAGTATTTT
CASSGDWTGGTDTQYF
>TRBJ2-5|.|.|TRBV7-6
TGTGCCAGCGCCCTGGGGGGGGGCTTTCAGGAGACCCAGTACTTC
CASALGGGFQETQYF
>TRBJ2-1|.|.|TRBV25-1
TGTGCCAGTTCAAGGGGGAGCGATGAGCAGTTCTTC
CASSRGSDEQFF
>TRBJ2-2|TRBD2|.|TRBV19
TGTGCCAGTAGGGTGGCGGGGGAAAACACCGGGGAGCTGTTTTTT
CASRVAGENTGELFF
>TRBJ2-1|TRBD2|.|TRBV14
TGTGCCAGCAGCCAGCTCGCGGGGGGAATCTACAATGAGCAGTTCTTC
CASSQLAGGIYNEQFF
>TRBJ2-1|TRBD2|.|TRBV4-1
TGCGCCAGCAGCGCGCCCTCGGGACTAGCGACTTACAATGAGCAGTTCTTC
CASSAPSGLATYNEQFF
>TRBJ1-2|.|.|TRBV6-1
TGTGCCAGCCAGAAGTCAGGGGTTAACTATGGCTACACCTTC
CASQKSGVNYGYTF
>TRBJ1-1|.|.|TRBV30
TGTGCCTGGACTAGATGGATTATGAACACTGAAGCTTTCTTT
CAWTRWIMNTEAFF
>TRBJ2-3|.|once|TRBV19
TGTGCCAGTAATCCTAGCCCCACAGATACGCAGTATTTT
CASNPSPTDTQYF
>TRBJ1-2|TRBD1|.|TRBV7-9
TGTGCCAGCAGCTCCGGACAGGCTAACTATGGCTACACCTTC
CASSSGQANYGYTF
>TRBJ2-2|TRBD1|.|TRBV11-3
TGTGCCAGCAGCTCTCGGACAGGGGTGAACACCGGGGAGCTGTTTTTT
CASSSRTGVNTGELFF
>TRBJ2-3|.|.|TRBV18
TGTGCCAGCTCACCACCGGACGGGATGGATACGCAGTATTTT
CASSPPDGMDTQYF
>TRBJ2-6|.|.|TRBV19
TGTGCCCGCGGGCCGTTGTCTGGGGCCAACGTCCTGACTTTC
CARGPLSGANVLTF
>TRBJ2-7|TRBD2|.|TRBV4-2
TGTGCCAGCAGCCGTGGGTCGGGGGGGCGTCAGAACGAGCAGTACTTC
CASSRGSGGRQNEQYF
>TRBJ1-5|.|.|TRBV10-2
TGCGCCAGCAGTGAGTCGCGGGTCAATCAGCCCCAGCATTTT
CASSESRVNQPQHF
>TRBJ2-1|TRBD2|once|TRBV9
TGTGCCAGCAGCGTAGCTACCCAGCGGGGCGTTCCCAATGAGCAGTTCTTC
CASSVATQRGVPNEQFF
>TRBJ1-1|.|.|TRBV6-5
TGTGCCAGCAGTTACTACGGGAGGGGGGATGAAGCTTTCTTT
CASSYYGRGDEAFF
>TRBJ2-5|.|.|TRBV28
TGTGCCAGCAGTTTTTCCGCGGGGCAAGAGACCCAGTACTTC
CASSFSAGQETQYF
>TRBJ1-2|.|.|TRBV6-1
TGTGCCAGCAGTGAAATTGGAGGGCATGGCTACACCTTC
CASSEIGGHGYTF
>TRBJ2-1|TRBD1|once|TRBV6-1
TGTGCCAGCAGTCCCCGGGACAGGGGGAATGAGCAGTTCTTC
CASSPRDRGNEQFF
>TRBJ1-1|TRBD1|.|TRBV5-1
TGCGCCAGCAGCTTCCCGGGACAGGGGGCTTTCTTT
CASSFPGQGAFF
>TRBJ2-7|.|.|TRBV25-1
TGTGCCAGCAGTGAACAAGGGACACTGGTCTATGGGCAGTACTTC
CASSEQGTLVYGQYF